This TCR beta chain was documented in a study of T-cell reconstitution after alpha-beta-depleted transplantation in children. This clonotype came up a few times. Its target is not known. This CDR3 region has 16 residues. The V gene end was trimmed by 4 bases and the J gene end by 5 bases; junction bases not matched to a gene: 11. Per germline, CDR1 LGHDT and CDR2 YNNKEL (reference sequence). Study findings and constraints: Recipient T cells and thymic progenitors that survived were the source of the high TCRbeta diversity seen at day 60 in some patients. Several hundred graft clones that had expanded were reportedly the source of alpha-beta T cells about two months after transplant. Fresh T-cell production supplied most of the T-cell counts and diversity seen one year after transplant.

Preparation of the TCRbeta library involved a method that used unique molecular identifiers. TCRdb re-called the PCR reads through MiXCR, storing one row per CDR3 protein. The sample lists around 420,000 distinct CDR3 sequences; about 17% were seen once. The chain uses TRBV3-1 and TRBJ2-5, with 9 nucleotides matching TRBD1. Sequenced material: PBMCs, mostly from graft donor cells, taken 360 days after TCRalphabeta/CD19-depleted stem cell transplant. The receptor's source is a boy younger than two who had a stem cell transplant for Wiskott-Aldrich syndrome, so the T cells may come from the graft donor. This CDR3 reads CASSRLGQGARETQYF. The DNA for the CDR3 is TGTGCCAGCAGCCGATTGGGACAGGGTGCGAGGGAGACCCAGTACTTC.